This T cell receptor (beta chain) was recovered during a study of cytomegalovirus exposure and HLA in healthy donors. Whole-study findings and limits: Among TCR sequences, most were rare, though some public TCRs appeared in many donors. As confirmed in vitro, a few CMV-associated chains were specific for CMV antigens.

The CDR3 extends over 14 amino acids. With 4 bases removed from V and 2 bases from J, the gap between germline ends came to 11 bases. Germline CDR1 and CDR2: SEHNR and FQNEAQ (reference sequence). From the 120-subject validation cohort, which was separate from the approximately 670-subject first cohort, the donors were drawn. The repertoire was sequenced with immunoSEQ multiplex PCR; TCRdb's copy has only in-frame clones and lacks some. This repertoire shows some 130,000 clones, 70% to 85% found once; its top ten account for just under 30%. On this clone itself: Its antigen is as yet unknown.

The chain combines TRBV7-9 with TRBJ2-5; a weak D match, TRBD1 (6 bases). This TCR was sampled from a man aged 30 to 45 in good health and CMV-seropositive. The sequencing sample was made of PBMCs. The CDR3: CASSYRQDQETQYF. CDR3 sequence (DNA): TGTGCCAGCAGCTACCGACAGGATCAAGAGACCCAGTACTTC.